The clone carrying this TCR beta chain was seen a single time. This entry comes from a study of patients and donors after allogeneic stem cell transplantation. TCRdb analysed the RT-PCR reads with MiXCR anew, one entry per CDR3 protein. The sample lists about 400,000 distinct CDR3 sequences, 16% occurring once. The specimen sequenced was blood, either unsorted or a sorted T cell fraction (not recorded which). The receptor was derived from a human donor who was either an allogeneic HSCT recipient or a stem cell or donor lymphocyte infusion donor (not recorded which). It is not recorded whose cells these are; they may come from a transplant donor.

In nucleotides, the CDR3 is TGTGCCATCAGCGGACAGGGGTTAGGACGCAATGAGCAGTTCTTC. Its protein product is CAISGQGLGRNEQFF. The chain uses TRBV10-3 and TRBJ2-1, with TRBD1 matching 9 bases. The CDR3 has 15 residues. Losses at the gene ends were 6 bases for V and 6 bases for J; bases not matched to a gene: 9. Germline V gives CDR1 ENHRY, CDR2 SYGVKD.